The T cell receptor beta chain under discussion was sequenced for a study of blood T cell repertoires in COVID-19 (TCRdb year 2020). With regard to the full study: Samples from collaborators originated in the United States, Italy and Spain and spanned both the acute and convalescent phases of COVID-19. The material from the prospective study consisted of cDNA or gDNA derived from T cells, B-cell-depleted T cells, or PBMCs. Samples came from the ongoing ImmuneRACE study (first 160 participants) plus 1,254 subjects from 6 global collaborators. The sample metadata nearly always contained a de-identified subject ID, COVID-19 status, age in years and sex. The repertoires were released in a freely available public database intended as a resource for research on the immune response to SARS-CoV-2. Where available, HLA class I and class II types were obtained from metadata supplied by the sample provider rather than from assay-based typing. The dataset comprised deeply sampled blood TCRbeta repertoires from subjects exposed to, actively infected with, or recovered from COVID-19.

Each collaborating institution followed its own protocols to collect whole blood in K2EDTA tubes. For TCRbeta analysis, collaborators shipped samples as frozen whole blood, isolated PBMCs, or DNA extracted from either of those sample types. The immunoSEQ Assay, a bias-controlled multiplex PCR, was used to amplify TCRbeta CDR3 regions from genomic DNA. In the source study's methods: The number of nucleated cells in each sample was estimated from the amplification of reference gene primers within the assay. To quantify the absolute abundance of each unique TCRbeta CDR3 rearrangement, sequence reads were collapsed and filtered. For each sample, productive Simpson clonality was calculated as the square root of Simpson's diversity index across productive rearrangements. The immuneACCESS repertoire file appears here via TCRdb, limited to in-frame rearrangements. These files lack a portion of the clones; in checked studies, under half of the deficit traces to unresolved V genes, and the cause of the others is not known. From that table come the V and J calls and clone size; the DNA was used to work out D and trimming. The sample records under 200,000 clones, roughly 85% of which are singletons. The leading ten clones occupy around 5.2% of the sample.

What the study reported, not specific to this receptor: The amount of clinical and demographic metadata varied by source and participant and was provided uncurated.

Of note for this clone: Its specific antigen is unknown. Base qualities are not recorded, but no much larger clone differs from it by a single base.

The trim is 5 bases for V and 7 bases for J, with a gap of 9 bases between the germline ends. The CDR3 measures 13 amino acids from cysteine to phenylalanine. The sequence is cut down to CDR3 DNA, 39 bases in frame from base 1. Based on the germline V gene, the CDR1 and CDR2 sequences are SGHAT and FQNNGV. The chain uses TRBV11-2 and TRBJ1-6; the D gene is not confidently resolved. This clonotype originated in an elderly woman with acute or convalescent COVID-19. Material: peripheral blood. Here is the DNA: TGTGCCAGCAGCCCGGCGGGGAATTCACCCCTCCACTTT. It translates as CASSPAGNSPLHF.